A selection of T cell receptor beta chains follows, all from one sample in a study of blood T cell repertoires in COVID-19. Data came from immunoSEQ multiplex PCR; TCRdb stores just in-frame clones and leaves some out. In the table there are tens of thousands of clones, more than 70% of which are singletons. The source material was peripheral blood. The source of these receptors is a man aged 70 or older with active COVID-19. Both conserved end residues are part of each CDR3. The D gene is left open where the match is weak. Clone sizes are given selectively: once, few, many, or a class where the clone is expanded.

clone_size d_call j_call v_call cdr3_aa cdr3_nt
- - TRBJ1-2 TRBV24-1 CATSDTQGLKGYTF TGTGCCACCAGTGACACGCAGGGCCTCAAAGGCTACACCTTC
- - TRBJ1-4 TRBV5-6 CASSHTPGRGNEKLFF TGTGCCAGCAGCCACACCCCTGGCAGGGGTAATGAAAAACTGTTTTTT
- TRBD1 TRBJ2-1 TRBV9 CASTRGTGHSYNEQFF TGTGCCAGCACCAGAGGGACAGGGCACTCCTACAATGAGCAGTTCTTC
- - TRBJ2-2 TRBV5-5 CASSLDAYGELFF TGTGCCAGCAGCTTGGATGCCTACGGGGAGCTGTTTTTT
- - TRBJ1-5 TRBV11-3 CASSLGGSGQPQHF TGTGCCAGCAGCTTAGGGGGCTCTGGTCAGCCCCAGCATTTT
- TRBD2 TRBJ2-3 TRBV9 CASSGRGGGDADTQYF TGTGCCAGCAGCGGCCGTGGCGGGGGGGACGCAGATACGCAGTATTTT
once TRBD1 TRBJ1-4 TRBV6-6 CASRRQGTNEKLFF TGTGCCAGCAGACGACAGGGTACTAATGAAAAACTGTTTTTT
- - TRBJ1-3 TRBV5-6 CASCNLASSGNTIYF TGTGCCAGCTGCAACCTAGCCAGCTCTGGAAACACCATATATTTT
- TRBD2 TRBJ2-5 TRBV29-1 CTGGALETQYF TGCACCGGGGGGGCTTTGGAGACCCAGTACTTC
- TRBD2 TRBJ2-7 TRBV4-1 CASSQAFGTSGAPYEQYF TGCGCCAGCAGCCAGGCTTTCGGGACTAGCGGGGCTCCCTACGAGCAGTACTTC
- TRBD1 TRBJ2-6 TRBV4-2 CASSQHTGAGANVLTF TGTGCCAGCAGCCAACATACAGGGGCTGGGGCCAACGTCCTGACTTTC
- - TRBJ2-3 TRBV4-3 CASSLTGVSTDTQYF TGCGCCAGCAGCCTGACAGGAGTAAGCACAGATACGCAGTATTTT
- TRBD1 TRBJ1-2 TRBV7-2 CASSSTGTLGYGYTF TGTGCCAGCAGCTCGACAGGGACCCTTGGCTATGGCTACACCTTC
- - TRBJ1-3 TRBV29-1 CSVSERAISSGNTIYF TGCAGCGTTTCCGAGAGGGCCATAAGCTCTGGAAACACCATATATTTT
- - TRBJ1-6 TRBV7-9 CASSQTNSYNSPLHF TGTGCCAGCAGCCAGACTAACTCCTATAATTCACCCCTCCACTTT
few TRBD1 TRBJ1-1 TRBV14 CASSHQPGQGNTEAFF TGTGCCAGCAGCCACCAACCGGGACAGGGGAACACTGAAGCTTTCTTT
- - TRBJ1-1 TRBV4-3 CASSLRGTEAFF TGCGCCAGCAGCCTAAGGGGCACTGAAGCTTTCTTT
- - TRBJ1-6 TRBV7-2 CASSLGQSYNSPLHF TGTGCCAGCAGCTTAGGACAGAGCTATAATTCACCCCTCCACTTT
- - TRBJ1-2 TRBV13 CASSPAGVTGYTF TGTGCCAGCAGCCCAGCGGGGGTGACTGGCTACACCTTC
once - TRBJ2-5 TRBV11-2 CASSLDSQSGGLGTQYF TGTGCCAGCAGCTTAGATTCGCAGTCGGGGGGCCTTGGGACCCAGTACTTC
- TRBD2 TRBJ2-3 TRBV4-3 CASSQESSGGAEDTQYF TGCGCCAGCAGCCAAGAATCTAGCGGGGGAGCCGAAGATACGCAGTATTTT
- TRBD2 TRBJ2-1 TRBV6-6 CASSYGTSGGGEQFF TGTGCCAGCAGTTACGGGACTAGCGGGGGGGGTGAGCAGTTCTTC
- TRBD1 TRBJ1-1 TRBV6-5 CASSYNRGTEAFF TGTGCCAGCAGCTATAACAGGGGGACTGAAGCTTTCTTT
- - TRBJ1-2 TRBV18 CASSPERVSYGYTF TGTGCCAGCTCACCAGAACGAGTGAGCTATGGCTACACCTTC
few - TRBJ2-1 TRBV7-3 CASSPRGGSRGNEQFF TGTGCCAGCAGCCCAAGAGGCGGGTCACGGGGGAATGAGCAGTTCTTC
- - TRBJ2-2 TRBV9 CASSAQGLAYTGELFF TGTGCCAGCAGCGCCCAGGGTCTCGCCTACACCGGGGAGCTGTTTTTT
- TRBD1 TRBJ1-3 TRBV18 CASSPVRTGPGNTIYF TGTGCCAGCTCACCTGTCCGGACAGGGCCCGGAAACACCATATATTTT
- - TRBJ2-7 TRBV7-3 CASSLTPTDGEQYF TGTGCCAGCAGCTTAACGCCTACTGATGGTGAGCAGTACTTC
many TRBD2 TRBJ2-1 TRBV6-4 CASSDSITSGGPYNEQFF TGTGCCAGCAGTGACTCGATCACTAGCGGGGGGCCCTACAATGAGCAGTTCTTC
- TRBD1 TRBJ2-3 TRBV10-3 CAIGLDRDGADTQYF TGTGCCATCGGGCTCGACAGGGACGGGGCAGATACGCAGTATTTT
few - TRBJ2-7 TRBV5-1 CASSSALDGNEQYF TGCGCCAGCAGCTCAGCCCTGGACGGGAACGAGCAGTACTTC
- - TRBJ2-5 TRBV6-5 CASRTGFQETQYF TGTGCCAGCAGGACAGGATTCCAAGAGACCCAGTACTTC
- - TRBJ1-5 TRBV2 CASHGEPGQPQHF TGTGCCAGCCACGGCGAACCAGGTCAGCCCCAGCATTTT
- - TRBJ2-1 TRBV4-1 CASSQDRSIYNEQFF TGCGCCAGCAGCCAAGATCGGTCTATTTACAATGAGCAGTTCTTC
- TRBD1 TRBJ2-3 TRBV11-2 CASSWRQGAGTDTQYF TGTGCCAGCAGCTGGCGACAGGGGGCTGGGACAGATACGCAGTATTTT
- TRBD2 TRBJ2-3 TRBV7-9 CASSLPLAGEGDTQYF TGTGCCAGCAGCTTACCTCTAGCGGGCGAGGGAGATACGCAGTATTTT
- TRBD1 TRBJ2-5 TRBV19 CASSIDSGGETQYF TGTGCCAGTAGTATAGATTCAGGGGGAGAGACCCAGTACTTC
- TRBD2 TRBJ2-3 TRBV7-7 CASSMYHGGCLSITDTQYF TGTGCCAGCAGCATGTACCACGGGGGGTGCCTGAGTATAACAGATACGCAGTATTTT
- TRBD1 TRBJ1-1 TRBV3-1/TRBV3-2 CASSKLPGQGIIEAFF TGTGCCAGCAGCAAATTACCGGGACAGGGCATTATTGAAGCTTTCTTT
- TRBD1 TRBJ1-6 TRBV9 CASSPGQRNSPLHF TGTGCCAGCAGCCCGGGACAGAGGAATTCACCCCTCCACTTT
few TRBD2 TRBJ2-3 TRBV4-1 CASSSPAGGSTDTQYF TGCGCCAGCAGCTCCCCAGCGGGGGGGAGCACAGATACGCAGTATTTT
- TRBD1 TRBJ2-1 TRBV5-1 CASSPARDSLSYNEQFF TGCGCCAGCAGCCCCGCCCGGGACAGCCTATCCTACAATGAGCAGTTCTTC
once - TRBJ2-6 TRBV21-1 CASSKGAGGSGANVLTF TGTGCCAGCAGCAAAGGGGCGGGGGGATCTGGGGCCAACGTCCTGACTTTC
- - TRBJ1-1 TRBV7-2 CARAGRGNTEAFF TGTGCCCGGGCAGGGCGGGGGAACACTGAAGCTTTCTTT
few TRBD1 TRBJ2-5 TRBV14 CASSQELGGLGETQYF TGTGCCAGCAGCCAAGAGCTAGGGGGCTTAGGAGAGACCCAGTACTTC
- TRBD1 TRBJ1-1 TRBV3-1/TRBV3-2 CASSHSDRTNTEAFF TGTGCCAGCAGCCATTCGGACAGGACGAACACTGAAGCTTTCTTT
- - TRBJ1-2 TRBV6-1 CASSEAHRVYGYTF TGTGCCAGCAGTGAAGCGCACAGGGTCTATGGCTACACCTTC
- - TRBJ2-2 TRBV5-1 CASSLVPSGELFF TGCGCCAGCAGCTTGGTGCCGAGCGGGGAGCTGTTTTTT
- - TRBJ2-4 TRBV2 CASSEYVGRTGTNIQYF TGTGCCAGCAGTGAATACGTGGGACGAACAGGGACAAACATTCAGTACTTC
once TRBD2 TRBJ2-1 TRBV9 CASSARRGYNEQFF TGTGCCAGCAGCGCCCGGCGGGGGTACAATGAGCAGTTCTTC